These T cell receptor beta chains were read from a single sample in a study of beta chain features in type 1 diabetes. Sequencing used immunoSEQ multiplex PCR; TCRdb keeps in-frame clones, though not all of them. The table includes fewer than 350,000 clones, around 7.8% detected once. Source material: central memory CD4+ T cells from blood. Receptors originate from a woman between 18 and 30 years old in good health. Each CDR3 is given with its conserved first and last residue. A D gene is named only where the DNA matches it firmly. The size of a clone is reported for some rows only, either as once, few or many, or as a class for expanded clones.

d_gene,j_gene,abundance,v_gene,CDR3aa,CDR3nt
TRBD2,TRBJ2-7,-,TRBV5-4,CASSLGLAETYEQYF,TGTGCCAGCAGCTTGGGACTAGCGGAAACCTACGAGCAGTACTTC
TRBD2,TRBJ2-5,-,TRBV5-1,CASSLRTSGIETQYF,TGCGCCAGCAGCTTGAGGACTAGCGGGATTGAGACCCAGTACTTC
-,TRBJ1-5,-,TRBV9,CASSVATGPGSRKRPQHF,TGTGCCAGCAGCGTAGCTACTGGGCCAGGGAGTAGGAAACGGCCCCAGCATTTT
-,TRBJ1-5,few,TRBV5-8,CASSWGIQPQHF,TGTGCCAGCAGCTGGGGAATTCAGCCCCAGCATTTT
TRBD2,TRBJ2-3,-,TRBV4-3,CASSQDRREGSDTQYF,TGCGCCAGCAGCCAAGATAGGCGGGAGGGGTCAGATACGCAGTATTTT
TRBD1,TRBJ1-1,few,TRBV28,CASSSPRDRDTEAFF,TGTGCCAGCTCTTCCCCCCGGGACAGGGACACTGAAGCTTTCTTT
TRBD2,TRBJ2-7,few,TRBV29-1,CSVGLAHEQYF,TGCAGCGTTGGACTAGCCCACGAGCAGTACTTC
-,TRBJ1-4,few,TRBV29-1,CSVEGTSNEKLFF,TGCAGCGTCGAGGGAACCTCTAATGAAAAACTGTTTTTT
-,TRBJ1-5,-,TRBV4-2,CASSQARGGRNQPQHF,TGTGCCAGCAGCCAAGCGCGCGGGGGACGGAATCAGCCCCAGCATTTT
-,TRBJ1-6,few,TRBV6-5,CASSYENTRALHF,TGTGCCAGCAGTTACGAAAATACGCGCGCCCTCCACTTT